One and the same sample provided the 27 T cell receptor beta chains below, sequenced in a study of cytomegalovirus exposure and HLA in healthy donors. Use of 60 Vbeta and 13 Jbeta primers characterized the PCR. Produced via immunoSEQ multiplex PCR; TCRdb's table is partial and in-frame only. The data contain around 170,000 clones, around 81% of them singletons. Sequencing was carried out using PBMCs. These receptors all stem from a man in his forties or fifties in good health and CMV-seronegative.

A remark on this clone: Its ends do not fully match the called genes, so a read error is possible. Here the CDR3 DNA reads TGTGCCCCAAGGCAGGGGGATCCAATCGTTAAAAACAGTCAGTACTTC. Amino acids: CAPRQGDPIVKNSQYF. This chain joins TRBV19 and TRBJ2-4; 7 nucleotides match TRBD1. This CDR3 has 16 residues. The V gene's germline CDR1 is LNHDA and CDR2 SQIVND (reference sequence).

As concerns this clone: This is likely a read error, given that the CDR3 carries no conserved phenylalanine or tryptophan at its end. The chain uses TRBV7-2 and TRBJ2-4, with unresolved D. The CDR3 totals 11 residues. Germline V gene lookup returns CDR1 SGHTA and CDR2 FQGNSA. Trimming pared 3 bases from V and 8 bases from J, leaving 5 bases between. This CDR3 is CASSFKDIQYL. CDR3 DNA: TGTGCCAGCAGCTTTAAAGACATTCAGTACCTC.

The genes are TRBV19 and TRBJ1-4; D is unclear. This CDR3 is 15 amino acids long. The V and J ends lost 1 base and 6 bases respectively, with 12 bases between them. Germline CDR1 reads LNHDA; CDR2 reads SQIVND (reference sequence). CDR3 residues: CASSIGPSSYEKLFF. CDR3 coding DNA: TGTGCCAGTAGTATAGGTCCGAGTTCCTATGAAAAACTGTTTTTT. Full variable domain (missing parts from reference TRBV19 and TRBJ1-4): DGGITQSPKYLFRKEGQNVTLSCEQNLNHDAMYWYRQDPGQGLRLIYYSQIVNDFQKGDIAEGYSVSREKKESFPLTVTSAQKNPTAFYLCASSIGPSSYEKLFFGSGTQLSVL.

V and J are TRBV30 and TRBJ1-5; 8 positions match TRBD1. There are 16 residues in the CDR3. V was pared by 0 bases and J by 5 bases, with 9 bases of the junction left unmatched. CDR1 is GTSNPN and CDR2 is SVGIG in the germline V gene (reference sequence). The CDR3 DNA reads TGTGCCTGGAGTGTACTGGGCCGACAGGGGTATCAGCCCCAGCATTTT. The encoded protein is CAWSVLGRQGYQPQHF.

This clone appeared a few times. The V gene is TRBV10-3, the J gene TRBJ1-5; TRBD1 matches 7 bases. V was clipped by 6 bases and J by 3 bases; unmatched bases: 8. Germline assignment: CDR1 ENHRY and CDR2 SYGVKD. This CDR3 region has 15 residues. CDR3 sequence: CAISGGGQPNQPQHF. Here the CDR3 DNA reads TGTGCCATCAGCGGGGGGGGACAGCCCAATCAGCCCCAGCATTTT.

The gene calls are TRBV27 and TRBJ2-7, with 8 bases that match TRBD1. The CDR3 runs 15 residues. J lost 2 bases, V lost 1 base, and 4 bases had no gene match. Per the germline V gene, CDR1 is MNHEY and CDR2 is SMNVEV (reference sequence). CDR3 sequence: CASSLFKQGAYEQYF. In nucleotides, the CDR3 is TGTGCCAGCAGTTTATTTAAACAGGGGGCCTACGAGCAGTACTTC.

The CDR3 spells CTGGNYGYTF. The DNA for the CDR3 is TGTACAGGGGGCAACTATGGCTACACCTTC. The chain joins TRBV7-9 to TRBJ1-2, with 9 positions matching TRBD1. The V gene's germline CDR1 is SEHNR and CDR2 FQNEAQ (reference sequence). The CDR3 runs to 10 residues.

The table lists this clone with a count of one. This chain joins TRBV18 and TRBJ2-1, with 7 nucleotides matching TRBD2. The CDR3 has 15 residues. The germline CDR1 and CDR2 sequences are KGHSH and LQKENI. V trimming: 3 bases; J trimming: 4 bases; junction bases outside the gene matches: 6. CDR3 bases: TGTGCCAGCTCACCGGGCGGGAGCGGGTACAATGAGCAGTTCTTC. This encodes CASSPGGSGYNEQFF.

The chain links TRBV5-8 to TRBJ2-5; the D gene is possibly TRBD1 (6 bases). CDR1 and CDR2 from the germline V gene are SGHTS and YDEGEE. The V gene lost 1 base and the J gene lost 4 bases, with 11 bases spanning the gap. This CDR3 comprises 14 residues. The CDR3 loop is CASSLSGVRETQYF. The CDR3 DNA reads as TGTGCCAGCAGCTTGTCAGGGGTGCGAGAGACCCAGTACTTC.

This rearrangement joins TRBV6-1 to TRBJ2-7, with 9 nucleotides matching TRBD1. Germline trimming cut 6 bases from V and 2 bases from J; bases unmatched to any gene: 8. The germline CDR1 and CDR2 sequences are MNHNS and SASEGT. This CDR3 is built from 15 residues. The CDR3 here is CASRLDRGLPYEQYV. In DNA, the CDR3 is TGTGCCAGCAGGCTGGACAGGGGTTTACCCTACGAGCAGTACGTC.

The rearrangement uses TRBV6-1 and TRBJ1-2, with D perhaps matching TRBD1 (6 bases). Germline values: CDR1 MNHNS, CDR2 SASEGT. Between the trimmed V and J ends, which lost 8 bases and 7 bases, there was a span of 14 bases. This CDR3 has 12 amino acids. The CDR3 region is CASGTGNSGYTF. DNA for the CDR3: TGTGCCAGCGGCACAGGGAATAGTGGCTACACCTTC.

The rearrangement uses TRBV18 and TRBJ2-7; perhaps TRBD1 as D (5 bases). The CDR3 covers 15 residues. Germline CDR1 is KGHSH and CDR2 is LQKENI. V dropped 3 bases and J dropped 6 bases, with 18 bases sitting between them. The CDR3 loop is CASSPSREGMVEQYV. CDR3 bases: TGTGCCAGCTCACCGTCCAGGGAAGGAATGGTCGAGCAGTACGTC.

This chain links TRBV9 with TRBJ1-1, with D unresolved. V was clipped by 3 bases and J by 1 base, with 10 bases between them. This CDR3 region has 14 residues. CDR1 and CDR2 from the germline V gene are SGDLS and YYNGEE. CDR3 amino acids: CASSETAQNTEAFF. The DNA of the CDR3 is TGTGCCAGCAGCGAAACAGCTCAGAACACTGAAGCTTTCTTT.

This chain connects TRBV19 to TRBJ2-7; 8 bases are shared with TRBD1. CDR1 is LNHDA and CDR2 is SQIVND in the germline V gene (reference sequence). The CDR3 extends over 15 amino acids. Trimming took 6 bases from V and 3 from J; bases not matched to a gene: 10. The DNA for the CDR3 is TGTGCCAGTAGGCTCAATCCGGGACAGGACTACGAGCAGTACTTC. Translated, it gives CASRLNPGQDYEQYF.

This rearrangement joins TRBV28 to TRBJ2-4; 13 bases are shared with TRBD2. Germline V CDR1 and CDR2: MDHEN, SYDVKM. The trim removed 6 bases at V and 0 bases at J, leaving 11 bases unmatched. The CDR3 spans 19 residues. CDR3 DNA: TGTGCCAGCAGCGACCCGGGACTAGCGGGATCCCTAGCCAAAAACATTCAGTACTTC. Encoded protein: CASSDPGLAGSLAKNIQYF.

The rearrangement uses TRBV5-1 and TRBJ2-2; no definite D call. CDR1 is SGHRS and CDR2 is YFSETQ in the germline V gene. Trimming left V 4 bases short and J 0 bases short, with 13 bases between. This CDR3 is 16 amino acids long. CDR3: CASSPLNGANTGELFF. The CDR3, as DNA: TGCGCCAGCAGCCCACTCAACGGTGCGAACACCGGGGAGCTGTTTTTT. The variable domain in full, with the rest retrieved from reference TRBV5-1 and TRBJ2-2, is KAGVTQTPRYLIKTRGQQVTLSCSPISGHRSVSWYQQTPGQGLQFLFEYFSETQRNKGNFPGRFSGRQFSNSRSEMNVSTLELGDSALYLCASSPLNGANTGELFFGEGSRLTVL.

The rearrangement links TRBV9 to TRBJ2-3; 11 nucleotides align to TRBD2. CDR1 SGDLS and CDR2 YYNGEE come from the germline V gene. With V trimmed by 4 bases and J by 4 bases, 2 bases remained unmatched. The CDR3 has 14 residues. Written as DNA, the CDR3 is TGTGCCAGCAGCCCGGGACTAGCGGCAGATACGCAGTATTTT. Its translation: CASSPGLAADTQYF.

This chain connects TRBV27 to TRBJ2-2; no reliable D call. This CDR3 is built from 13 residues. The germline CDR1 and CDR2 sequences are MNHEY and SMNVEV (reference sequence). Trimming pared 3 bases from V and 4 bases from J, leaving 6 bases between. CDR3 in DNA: TGTGCCAGCAGTTTGGGCTCCACCGGGGAGCTGTTTTTT. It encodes CASSLGSTGELFF.

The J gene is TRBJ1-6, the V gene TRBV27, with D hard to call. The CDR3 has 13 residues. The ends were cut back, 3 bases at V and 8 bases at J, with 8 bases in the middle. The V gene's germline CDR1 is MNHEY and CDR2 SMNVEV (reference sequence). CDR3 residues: CASSFRDYSPLHF. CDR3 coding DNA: TGTGCCAGCAGTTTCCGGGATTATTCACCCCTCCACTTT.

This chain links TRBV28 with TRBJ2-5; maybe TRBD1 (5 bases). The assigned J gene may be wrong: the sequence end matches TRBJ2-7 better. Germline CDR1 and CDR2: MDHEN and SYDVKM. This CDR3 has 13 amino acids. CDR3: CASSLSDSYEQYF. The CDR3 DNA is TGTGCCAGCAGTTTATCCGACAGCTACGAGCAGTACTTC.

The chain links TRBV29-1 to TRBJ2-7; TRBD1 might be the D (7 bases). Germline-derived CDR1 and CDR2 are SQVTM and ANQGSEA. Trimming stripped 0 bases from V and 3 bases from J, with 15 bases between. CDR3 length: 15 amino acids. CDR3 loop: CSVEDSAGGIYEQYF. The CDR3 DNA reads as TGCAGCGTTGAAGATTCGGCAGGGGGGATCTACGAGCAGTACTTC.

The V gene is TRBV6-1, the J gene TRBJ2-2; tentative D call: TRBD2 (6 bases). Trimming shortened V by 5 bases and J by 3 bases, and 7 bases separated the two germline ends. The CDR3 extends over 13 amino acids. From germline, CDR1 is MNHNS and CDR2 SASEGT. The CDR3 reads CASSPGDTGELFF. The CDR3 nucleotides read TGTGCCAGCAGTCCGGGAGACACCGGGGAGCTGTTTTTT.

The CDR3 protein is CASSLKIGATDTQYF. CDR3 nucleotides: TGTGCCAGCAGTTTAAAAATCGGAGCCACAGATACGCAGTATTTT. The rearrangement joins TRBV27 to TRBJ2-3; no firm D call. V was trimmed by 2 bases and J by 2 bases, leaving 11 bases between them. CDR1 is MNHEY, CDR2 SMNVEV, per germline (reference sequence). The CDR3 has 15 amino acids.

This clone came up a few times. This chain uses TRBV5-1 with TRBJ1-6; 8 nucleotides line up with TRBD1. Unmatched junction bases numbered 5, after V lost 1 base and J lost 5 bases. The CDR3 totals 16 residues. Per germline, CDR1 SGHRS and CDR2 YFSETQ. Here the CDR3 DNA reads TGCGCCAGCAGCTTGAGAGGACAGGGTGATAATTCACCCCTCCACTTT. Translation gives CASSLRGQGDNSPLHF.

The CDR3 loop reads CAISSGTGTTYGYTF. The CDR3 DNA reads as TGTGCCATCAGCTCCGGGACAGGGACAACGTATGGCTACACCTTC. The chain couples TRBV10-3 to TRBJ1-2; 9 nucleotides agree with TRBD1. This CDR3 region has 15 residues. The V gene end was trimmed by 6 bases and the J gene end by 5 bases; junction bases not matched to a gene: 10. Germline lookup yields CDR1 ENHRY and CDR2 SYGVKD.

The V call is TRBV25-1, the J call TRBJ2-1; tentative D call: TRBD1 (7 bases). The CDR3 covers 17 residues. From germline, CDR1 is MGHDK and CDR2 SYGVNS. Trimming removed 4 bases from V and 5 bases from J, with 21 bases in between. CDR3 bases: TGTGCCAGCAGTGGCAGGGCGGGACAGATTATCCACAATGAGCAGTTCTTC. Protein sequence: CASSGRAGQIIHNEQFF.

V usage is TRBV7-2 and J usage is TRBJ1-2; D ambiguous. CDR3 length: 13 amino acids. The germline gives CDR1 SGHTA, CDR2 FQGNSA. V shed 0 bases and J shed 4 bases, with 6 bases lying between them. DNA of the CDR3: TGTGCCAGCAGCTTAGCGGGAGCCTATGGCTACACCTTC. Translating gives CASSLAGAYGYTF.